The 19 T cell receptor beta chains below all came from one sample that was sequenced in a study of naive and memory T cell subsets. Whole-blood samples were over 2 ml of peripheral blood from healthy adult volunteers. For blood and skin samples, reverse transcription used TCR alpha and beta constant primers. TCRdb used MiXCR to reprocess the 5' RACE reads, holding one entry per CDR3 protein. The sample consists of approximately 24,000 distinct CDR3 sequences, around 25% of them appearing once. These receptors were collected from a female donor in good health.

As to this clonotype: A read error may account for a junction end that differs from germline. The chain has TRBV15 and TRBJ1-1; D remains unclear. The CDR3 extends over 13 amino acids. Germline lookup yields CDR1 LNHNV and CDR2 YYDKDF (reference sequence). The CDR3 DNA reads as TGTGCCACCAGCAGGTCGAGGAACACTGAAGCCTTCTTT. It codes for CATSRSRNTEAFF. Filled out from reference TRBV15 and TRBJ1-1, the complete variable domain reads DAMVIQNPRYQVTQFGKPVTLSCSQTLNHNVMYWYQQKSSQAPKLLFHYYDKDFNNEADTPDNFQSRRPNTSFCFLDIRSPGLGDTAMYLCATSRSRNTEAFFGQGTRLTVV.

This rearrangement joins TRBV10-3 to TRBJ1-1; D remains ambiguous. In germline, CDR1 is ENHRY, CDR2 SYGVKD. Deletions cut 3 bases from V and 4 bases from J, with 9 bases between. The CDR3 extends over 13 amino acids. The CDR3: CAISEREGTEAFF. CDR3 bases: TGTGCCATCAGTGAAAGGGAGGGCACTGAAGCTTTCTTT.

Judged by abundance, this clonotype is medium-sized. The rearrangement links TRBV7-2 to TRBJ2-3; TRBD1 matches 8 bases. The germline V gene has CDR1 SGHTA and CDR2 FQGNSA. The CDR3 runs to 15 residues. Losses at the gene ends were 4 bases for V and 7 bases for J; bases not matched to a gene: 10. CDR3 bases: TGTGCCAGCAGCTCCGGAGGACAGGGCGGAAATACGCAGTATTTT. Protein product: CASSSGGQGGNTQYF. Looking up the rest from reference TRBV7-2 and TRBJ2-3 gives the full variable domain: GAGVSQSPSNKVTEKGKDVELRCDPISGHTALYWYRQSLGQGLEFLIYFQGNSAPDKSGLPSDRFSAERTGGSVSTLTIQRTQQEDSAVYLCASSSGGQGGNTQYFGPGTRLTVL.

By its share, this clonotype is medium-sized. The chain joins TRBV6-5 to TRBJ2-6; possibly TRBD1 for D (6 bases). CDR1 and CDR2 from the germline V gene are MNHEY and SVGAGI. The V and J ends lost 7 bases and 4 bases respectively, with 14 bases between them. The CDR3 extends over 15 amino acids. CDR3: CASMGHSVGANVLTF. Written as DNA, the CDR3 is TGTGCCAGCATGGGACATTCTGTGGGGGCCAACGTCCTGACTTTC.

This clonotype was picked up many times. The chain has TRBV12-5 and TRBJ1-5; possibly TRBD1 for D (6 bases). V lost 2 bases, J lost 3 bases, and 11 bases lay in between. Germline V gives CDR1 LGHNT, CDR2 FRNRAP. The CDR3 consists of 15 residues. This CDR3 reads CASGLTTGFNQPQHF. In nucleotides, the CDR3 is TGTGCTAGTGGTTTGACCACAGGGTTCAATCAGCCCCAGCATTTT. The full variable domain, completed using reference TRBV12-5 and TRBJ1-5, is DARVTQTPRHKVTEMGQEVTMRCQPILGHNTVFWYRQTMMQGLELLAYFRNRAPLDDSGMPKDRFSAEMPDATLATLKIQPSEPRDSAVYFCASGLTTGFNQPQHFGDGTRLSIL.

This clonotype was seen at least ten times. The V gene is TRBV29-1, the J gene TRBJ2-7, with D unclear. Looked up from germline, CDR1 is SQVTM and CDR2 is ANQGSEA. CDR3 length: 12 amino acids. The V and J ends lost 6 bases and 2 bases respectively, with 11 bases between them. The CDR3 nucleotides read TGCAGCGTCGGCCACAAGACCTACGAGCAGTACTTC. Encoded protein: CSVGHKTYEQYF.

In nucleotides, the CDR3 is TGTGCCAGCAGCCCGAGCACGTACCAAGAGACCCAGTACTTC. Its protein product is CASSPSTYQETQYF. The V gene is TRBV7-2, the J gene TRBJ2-5; D gene ambiguous. V was shortened by 5 bases and J by 0 bases, with 10 bases between the two germline ends. The CDR3 consists of 14 residues. Germline V CDR1 and CDR2: SGHTA, FQGNSA. The full variable domain, completed using reference TRBV7-2 and TRBJ2-5, is GAGVSQSPSNKVTEKGKDVELRCDPISGHTALYWYRQSLGQGLEFLIYFQGNSAPDKSGLPSDRFSAERTGGSVSTLTIQRTQQEDSAVYLCASSPSTYQETQYFGPGTRLLVL.

The J gene is TRBJ1-5, the V gene TRBV20-1; D gene unclear. The CDR3 runs 14 residues. Germline V gene lookup returns CDR1 DFQATT and CDR2 SNEGSKA (reference sequence). Trimming shortened V by 6 bases and J by 2 bases, and 14 bases separated the two germline ends. The CDR3 is CSARAKLRNQPQHF. CDR3 nucleotides: TGCAGTGCGCGGGCTAAGCTCCGCAATCAGCCCCAGCATTTT.

There are many counts of this clonotype. J is TRBJ2-3 and V is TRBV20-1; the D is unclear. V lost 0 bases, J lost 0 bases, and 13 bases lay in between. Germline V CDR1 and CDR2: DFQATT, SNEGSKA (reference sequence). This CDR3 spans 16 amino acids. CDR3 coding DNA: TGCAGTGCTAGAGATGTACGGGTTGCTAGCACAGATACGCAGTATTTT. This translates into CSARDVRVASTDTQYF.

This clonotype occurred a few times. The chain couples TRBV20-1 to TRBJ1-1, with D possibly matching TRBD1 (5 bases). The CDR3 sequence is 13 residues long. Germline lookup yields CDR1 DFQATT and CDR2 SNEGSKA (reference sequence). Trimming left V 3 bases short and J 2 bases short, with 10 bases between. DNA of the CDR3: TGCAGTGCTAGCAGGGCGGGCAACACTGAAGCTTTCTTT. Translated, it gives CSASRAGNTEAFF.

In DNA form, the CDR3 reads TGCAGCGTTGAATGGAATGAGCAGTTCTTC. Its protein is CSVEWNEQFF. The gene calls are TRBV29-1 and TRBJ2-1; no clear D. The CDR3 loop spans 10 amino acids. The germline V gene encodes CDR1 SQVTM and CDR2 ANQGSEA. V lost 2 bases and J 7 bases, leaving 3 bases between the germline ends.

This clonotype was observed a few times. The rearrangement links TRBV20-1 to TRBJ1-2; D perhaps matches TRBD1 (6 bases). Deletions cut 6 bases from V and 5 bases from J, with 13 bases between. The V gene's germline CDR1 is DFQATT and CDR2 SNEGSKA (reference sequence). This CDR3 comprises 12 residues. The CDR3 here is CSASRGGYGYTF. The CDR3 DNA reads TGCAGTGCCAGCAGGGGCGGTTATGGCTACACCTTC.

This clonotype is termed medium-sized. The V call is TRBV18, the J call TRBJ2-7; possible D gene TRBD1, 6 bases. Trimming took off 3 bases at V and 3 bases at J, with 9 bases between the two ends. The V gene's germline CDR1 is KGHSH and CDR2 LQKENI. This CDR3 is built from 13 residues. CDR3 amino acids: CASSPDRVYEQYF. Written as DNA, the CDR3 is TGTGCCAGCTCACCGGACAGAGTCTACGAGCAGTACTTC.

This clonotype was detected only a few times. V and J are TRBV20-1 and TRBJ2-1; no reliable D call. Trimming took 1 base from V and 1 from J, leaving 11 bases between them. The CDR3 extends over 15 amino acids. Per the germline V gene, CDR1 is DFQATT and CDR2 is SNEGSKA (reference sequence). The CDR3 nucleotides are TGCAGTGCTAGAGCTTCCAGGCTTTCCTACAATGAGCAGTTCTTC. This codes for CSARASRLSYNEQFF.

The chain combines TRBV7-9 with TRBJ2-5, with no clear D. Germline CDR1 and CDR2: SEHNR and FQNEAQ (reference sequence). Trimming removed 6 bases at V and 5 bases at J, with 16 bases between. There are 14 residues in the CDR3. The CDR3 loop reads CASRTKGPRETQYF. The CDR3 DNA follows: TGTGCCAGCAGAACTAAGGGCCCACGGGAGACCCAGTACTTC.

The chain employs TRBV29-1 and TRBJ2-3; the D is unclear. Germline loops: CDR1 SQVTM, CDR2 ANQGSEA. Trimming removed 3 bases from V and 2 bases from J, with 9 bases in between. The CDR3 spans 13 residues. The CDR3 sequence is CSVDPESTDTQYF. The DNA of the CDR3 is TGCAGCGTTGACCCGGAATCCACAGATACGCAGTATTTT.

This clonotype appeared many times. The rearrangement links TRBV6-1 to TRBJ1-5; no clear D. In germline, CDR1 is MNHNS, CDR2 SASEGT. V dropped 0 bases and J dropped 4 bases, with 10 bases sitting between them. This CDR3 has 15 amino acids. The CDR3 DNA sequence: TGTGCCAGCAGTGAAGCTGTCAGCGTTAATCAGCCCCAGCATTTT. As protein: CASSEAVSVNQPQHF.

This chain joins TRBV29-1 and TRBJ1-1; no firm D call. Germline V gene sequence: CDR1 SQVTM, CDR2 ANQGSEA. The CDR3 loop spans 14 amino acids. V lost 4 bases, J lost 4 bases, and 16 bases lay in between. CDR3 nucleotide sequence: TGCAGCGTTGTTCCCCGAGGCGGGTCCACTGAAGCTTTCTTT. Residues: CSVVPRGGSTEAFF.

This clonotype was detected ten times or more. V is TRBV29-1 and J is TRBJ1-1, with no clear D. The ends were cut back, 5 bases at V and 11 bases at J, with 12 bases in the middle. The V gene's germline CDR1 is SQVTM and CDR2 ANQGSEA. The CDR3 spans 10 residues. CDR3 DNA: TGCAGCGTTTGGCAGGACCGCGCTTTCTTT. Translated: CSVWQDRAFF.